Shown below are 26 T cell receptor beta chains from a single sample sequenced in a study. TCRdb recomputed calls from the RT-PCR reads with MiXCR, one row per CDR3 protein. The table includes hundreds of thousands of distinct CDR3 sequences, 14% detected once. The sample was memory CD4+ T cells from blood. Receptor source: a female donor in good health, serving as a healthy control.

The V gene is TRBV11-2, the J gene TRBJ1-1, with D hard to call. Germline V gives CDR1 SGHAT, CDR2 FQNNGV. This CDR3 has 15 amino acids. Trimming cost V 1 base and J 10 bases, with 19 bases left between them. The CDR3 DNA is TGTGCCAGCAGCTTAGGATCTTCCTTTACCGGGAGAGCTTTCTTT. Translation gives CASSLGSSFTGRAFF. Using reference TRBV11-2 and TRBJ1-1 for the parts outside the CDR3, the full variable domain is EAGVAQSPRYKIIEKRQSVAFWCNPISGHATLYWYQQILGQGPKLLIQFQNNGVVDDSQLPKDRFSAERLKGVDSTLKIQPAKLEDSAVYLCASSLGSSFTGRAFFGQGTRLTVV.

DNA for the CDR3: TGCAGTGCTAGAGATAGGACAGGGGAACAGTTCTTC. It translates to CSARDRTGEQFF. The chain couples TRBV20-1 to TRBJ2-1, with 9 bases that match TRBD1. The trim removed 0 bases at V and 13 bases at J, leaving 4 bases unmatched. This CDR3 is built from 12 residues. Germline CDR1 and CDR2: DFQATT and SNEGSKA (reference sequence).

The rearrangement joins TRBV7-2 to TRBJ2-3; D could derive from TRBD1 or TRBD2 (6 bases each). V was cut by 0 bases and J by 10 bases, with 8 bases left in between. The CDR3 is 12 amino acids. Per germline, CDR1 SGHTA and CDR2 FQGNSA. The CDR3 DNA follows: TGTGCCAGCAGCTTAGCCCGGGGGCCGCAGTATTTT. Its protein is CASSLARGPQYF.

This chain connects TRBV20-1 to TRBJ1-5, with no clear D. The V end lost 7 bases, the J end lost 4 bases, and 11 bases lay between the germline ends. Germline CDR1 DFQATT, CDR2 SNEGSKA (reference sequence). This CDR3 is built from 12 residues. CDR3 nucleotide sequence: TGCAGTGGCCGGGGAGGAAATCAGCCCCAGCATTTT. Translation: CSGRGGNQPQHF.

This clonotype was counted between two and nine times. This chain links TRBV20-1 with TRBJ2-7, with 7 bases lining up with TRBD2. The CDR3 runs 13 residues. From germline, CDR1 is DFQATT and CDR2 SNEGSKA (reference sequence). V gave up 5 bases and J gave up 3 bases; unmatched junction bases: 7. CDR3: CSASLLASYEQYF. CDR3 nucleotides: TGCAGTGCTTCCTTACTAGCGAGCTACGAGCAGTACTTC.

The chain couples TRBV7-8 to TRBJ1-5, with a tentative D call TRBD1 (6 bases). This CDR3 is 15 amino acids long. Deletions cut 0 bases from V and 4 bases from J, with 10 bases between. Germline CDR1 SGHVS, CDR2 FQNEAQ. Written as DNA, the CDR3 is TGTGCCAGCAGCTTAGCCAGGGGTCGGAATCAGCCCCAGCATTTT. Its translation is CASSLARGRNQPQHF. Using reference TRBV7-8 and TRBJ1-5 for the parts outside the CDR3, the full variable domain is GAGVSQSPRYKVAKRGQDVALRCDPISGHVSLFWYQQALGQGPEFLTYFQNEAQLDKSGLPSDRFFAERPEGSVSTLKIQRTQQEDSAVYLCASSLARGRNQPQHFGDGTRLSIL.

This chain links TRBV20-1 with TRBJ1-5; 7 nucleotides align to TRBD1. Trimming took 6 bases from V and 5 from J; bases not matched to a gene: 13. Germline V gives CDR1 DFQATT, CDR2 SNEGSKA (reference sequence). This CDR3 contains 15 residues. The CDR3, as DNA: TGCAGTGCCCAGCCCTCGATAGGGGGCGATCAGCCCCAGCATTTT. As protein: CSAQPSIGGDQPQHF.

This clonotype turned up a few times. This rearrangement joins TRBV4-1 to TRBJ2-2; 8 bases are a match to TRBD1. CDR3 length equals 16 residues. V lost 3 bases to trimming and J lost 1 base; unmatched junction nucleotides: 4. Germline CDR1 and CDR2: MGHRA and YSYEKL. For the CDR3, the DNA is TGCGCCAGCAGCCACCTAGGGACAGGGAACACCGGGGAGCTGTTTTTT. Its translation is CASSHLGTGNTGELFF.

This clonotype was counted at least ten times. CDR3 coding DNA: TGTGCCAGCAGTTACTTGGCTAGCGGGGGTGGGGAGACCCAGTACTTC. Translating it yields CASSYLASGGGETQYF. The J gene is TRBJ2-5, the V gene TRBV6-6, with 10 bases that match TRBD2. The germline V gene encodes CDR1 MNHNY and CDR2 SVGAGI (reference sequence). The CDR3 sequence is 16 residues long. J was trimmed by 5 bases and V by 1 base; bases with no gene match: 7.

This chain joins TRBV7-2 and TRBJ1-3, with 10 bases aligning to TRBD1. The CDR3 runs to 16 residues. CDR1 and CDR2 from the germline V gene are SGHTA and FQGNSA. With 5 bases clipped from V and 1 base from J, the junction kept 5 bases outside the gene matches. The CDR3 region is CASSVGQGESGNTIYF. DNA of the CDR3: TGTGCCAGCAGCGTCGGACAGGGGGAATCTGGAAACACCATATATTTT.

This clonotype was detected only a few times. The rearrangement uses TRBV20-1 and TRBJ1-1; 10 nucleotides match TRBD1. The CDR3 runs 15 residues. The J segment lost 5 bases and the V segment lost 0 bases, leaving 6 bases of the junction unmatched. The germline gives CDR1 DFQATT, CDR2 SNEGSKA (reference sequence). The CDR3 DNA follows: TGCAGTGCTAGAGAGGAGGACAGGGGGAGGACTGAAGCTTTCTTT. Protein sequence: CSAREEDRGRTEAFF.

This clonotype came up many times. The chain uses TRBV5-1 and TRBJ2-3; D is unresolved. From germline, CDR1 is SGHRS and CDR2 YFSETQ. CDR3 size: 14 residues. Trimming cost V 3 bases and J 0 bases, with 8 bases left between them. CDR3 sequence: CASSSQASTDTQYF. The DNA of the CDR3 is TGCGCCAGCAGCTCACAAGCTAGCACAGATACGCAGTATTTT.

This chain links TRBV12-3 or TRBV12-4 with TRBJ1-6; TRBD1 is a possible D gene (6 bases). V gave up 2 bases and J gave up 11 bases, with 7 bases separating them. The CDR3 has 12 amino acids. CDR3 in amino acids: CASSLQGTPLHF. CDR3 DNA sequence: TGTGCCAGCAGTTTACAGGGGACACCCCTCCACTTT.

This clonotype was observed a few times. The chain recombines TRBV5-1 with TRBJ2-4; D is perhaps TRBD1 (6 bases). The V end lost 4 bases, the J end lost 7 bases, and 9 bases lay between the germline ends. CDR3 length equals 12 residues. Germline assignment: CDR1 SGHRS and CDR2 YFSETQ. Written as DNA, the CDR3 is TGCGCCAGCAGCGGTCAGGGGAACATTCAGTACTTC. Its protein product is CASSGQGNIQYF.

Many counts were recorded for this clonotype. The CDR3 region has the DNA TGTGCCAGCAGTGCGCTGGGGACTGGCTATGGCTACACCTTC. Protein product: CASSALGTGYGYTF. The chain is built from TRBV6-1 and TRBJ1-2; a possible D gene is TRBD1 (5 bases). Germline lookup yields CDR1 MNHNS and CDR2 SASEGT. CDR3 length: 14 amino acids. The V gene lost 4 bases and the J gene lost 4 bases, with 13 bases spanning the gap.

This rearrangement joins TRBV12-3 or TRBV12-4 to TRBJ2-2, with 8 positions matching TRBD2. This CDR3 is 15 amino acids long. V shed 7 bases and J 0 bases; nucleotides not matched to a gene: 4. The CDR3 DNA reads as TGTGCCAGCAATCCCGGGGGGGCGAACACCGGGGAGCTGTTTTTT. It encodes CASNPGGANTGELFF.

This clonotype was observed a handful of times. V usage is TRBV29-1 and J usage is TRBJ1-1; D remains unclear. Trimming took off 7 bases at V and 1 base at J, with 10 bases between the two ends. The CDR3 has 12 amino acids. In germline, CDR1 is SQVTM, CDR2 ANQGSEA. CDR3 loop: CSALGWNTEAFF. CDR3 sequence (DNA): TGCAGCGCCCTGGGATGGAACACTGAAGCTTTCTTT. Looking up the rest from reference TRBV29-1 and TRBJ1-1 gives the full variable domain: SAVISQKPSRDICQRGTSLTIQCQVDSQVTMMFWYRQQPGQSLTLIATANQGSEATYESGFVIDKFPISRPNLTFSTLTVSNMSPEDSSIYLCSALGWNTEAFFGQGTRLTVV.

This clonotype was detected ten times or more. The rearrangement links TRBV5-1 to TRBJ1-1, with D perhaps matching TRBD1 (5 bases). V lost 2 bases and J 11 bases, leaving 22 bases between the germline ends. CDR3 length equals 15 residues. Germline V CDR1 and CDR2: SGHRS, YFSETQ. CDR3 loop: CASSFQGAVSREAFF. In DNA, the CDR3 is TGCGCCAGCAGCTTTCAGGGAGCGGTCTCACGCGAGGCTTTCTTT.

This clonotype occurred a few times. This chain links TRBV20-1 with TRBJ1-4; D gene unclear. CDR3 length equals 12 residues. Germline V CDR1 and CDR2: DFQATT, SNEGSKA (reference sequence). Trimming removed 6 bases from V and 7 bases from J, with 12 bases in between. The CDR3 DNA reads as TGCAGTGCCCGAGAACACATTGAAAAACTGTTTTTT. It yields the protein CSAREHIEKLFF.

V is TRBV5-8 and J is TRBJ2-3; a weak D match, TRBD2 (5 bases). The CDR3 extends over 15 amino acids. The germline V and J ends were trimmed by 0 bases and 2 bases, with 10 bases remaining between them. From germline, CDR1 is SGHTS and CDR2 YDEGEE. This chain's CDR3 is CASSLASRNTDTQYF. In nucleotides, the CDR3 is TGTGCCAGCAGCTTGGCTAGCCGGAACACAGATACGCAGTATTTT.

The chain couples TRBV6-5 to TRBJ2-2; tentative D call: TRBD2 (6 bases). CDR1 MNHEY and CDR2 SVGAGI come from the germline V gene. V lost 0 bases, J lost 8 bases, and 10 bases lay in between. The CDR3 length is 14 residues. This CDR3 is CASSYSAGRGELFF. The CDR3 DNA reads TGTGCCAGCAGTTACTCGGCGGGGAGGGGGGAGCTGTTTTTT.

The chain has TRBV7-2 and TRBJ1-1, with D tentatively TRBD1 (5 bases). Per germline, CDR1 SGHTA and CDR2 FQGNSA. V was trimmed by 6 bases and J by 4 bases, leaving 15 bases between them. The CDR3 length is 14 residues. This CDR3 reads CASRPTGLSTEAFF. The DNA for the CDR3 is TGTGCCAGCAGGCCGACGGGGCTGAGCACTGAAGCTTTCTTT.

This clonotype showed up many times. The chain joins TRBV7-2 to TRBJ2-3; D gene uncertain. Trimming shortened V by 4 bases and J by 5 bases, and 7 bases separated the two germline ends. The CDR3 extends over 12 amino acids. Looked up from germline, CDR1 is SGHTA and CDR2 is FQGNSA. CDR3 coding DNA: TGTGCCAGCAGCTCTTATGGAGATACGCAGTATTTT. Its translation is CASSSYGDTQYF.

This clonotype showed up just a few times. This sequence joins TRBV5-1 and TRBJ2-7; TRBD2 aligns across 7 bases. The CDR3 has 14 amino acids. V lost 3 bases and J lost 0; bases outside the gene matches: 3. CDR1 SGHRS and CDR2 YFSETQ come from the germline V gene. The CDR3 loop is CASSSRDYSYEQYF. CDR3 nucleotides: TGCGCCAGCAGCTCCCGGGACTACTCCTACGAGCAGTACTTC.

This chain joins TRBV3-1 and TRBJ2-3, with D possibly matching TRBD1 (6 bases). CDR3 length: 14 residues. CDR1 is LGHDT and CDR2 is YNNKEL in the germline V gene (reference sequence). The V end was cut by 2 bases, the J end by 3 bases, with 9 bases between. CDR3 residues: CASSQNTGTDTQYF. CDR3 nucleotide sequence: TGTGCCAGCAGCCAAAACACAGGGACAGATACGCAGTATTTT.

This clonotype was counted only a few times. CDR3 in amino acids: CASSSYPLGGNEQFF. The CDR3 DNA is TGTGCCAGCAGTTCGTACCCGCTGGGAGGCAATGAGCAGTTCTTC. The chain combines TRBV6-5 with TRBJ2-1, with TRBD2 as a possible D gene (6 bases). Germline V gives CDR1 MNHEY, CDR2 SVGAGI. The CDR3 spans 15 residues. The V gene lost 4 bases and the J gene lost 6 bases, with 16 bases spanning the gap.